The 15 T cell receptor beta chains listed next were all sequenced from one sample in a study of OX40 agonist ivuxolimab in advanced cancers. Some clones are missing from TCRdb's copy, which holds only in-frame ones; the method was immunoSEQ multiplex PCR. The sample contains tens of thousands of clones, more than 80% of which appear only once. The sequenced sample was CD4+ or CD8+ T cells sorted from blood, obtained in a trial of the OX40 agonist ivuxolimab. These receptor sequences come from an adult with an advanced solid tumor such as melanoma, head and neck, liver or kidney cancer.

The rearrangement joins TRBV2 to TRBJ1-4; D remains unclear. This CDR3 is built from 14 residues. Germline CDR1 and CDR2: SNHLY and FYNNEI. The ends were cut back, 5 bases at V and 8 bases at J, with 15 bases in the middle. The CDR3 DNA reads TGTGCCAGCAGTCTTCGGGTTCTTGGGGAAAAACTGTTTTTT. Translating it yields CASSLRVLGEKLFF.

This clone was observed a handful of times. The V and J genes are TRBV30 and TRBJ1-5; 7 nucleotides align to TRBD1. From germline, CDR1 is GTSNPN and CDR2 SVGIG (reference sequence). Trimming removed 2 bases from V and 2 bases from J; junction bases left unmatched: 0. The CDR3 loop spans 13 amino acids. CDR3 amino acids: CAWSTGGNQPQHF. Here the CDR3 DNA reads TGTGCCTGGAGTACAGGGGGCAATCAGCCCCAGCATTTT.

The V gene is TRBV18, the J gene TRBJ2-4, with TRBD1 matching 7 bases. The ends lost 2 bases at V and 7 bases at J; junction bases unmatched: 5. The V gene's germline CDR1 is KGHSH and CDR2 LQKENI. This CDR3 comprises 14 residues. DNA for the CDR3: TGTGCCAGCTCACCAGAGACAGGGCTCAACATTCAGTACTTC. Its translation: CASSPETGLNIQYF.

This chain links TRBV2 with TRBJ2-2; 12 nucleotides agree with TRBD2. This CDR3 contains 15 residues. Germline trimming cut 6 bases from V and 6 bases from J; bases unmatched to any gene: 5. In germline, CDR1 is SNHLY, CDR2 FYNNEI. The CDR3 reads CASSILAGGPGELFF. The CDR3 bases are TGTGCCAGCAGCATTCTAGCGGGAGGGCCCGGGGAGCTGTTTTTT.

The chain recombines TRBV11-2 with TRBJ1-5; D gene ambiguous. CDR1 SGHAT and CDR2 FQNNGV come from the germline V gene. The CDR3 has 14 residues. V lost 5 bases, J lost 6 bases, and 14 bases lay in between. In DNA form, the CDR3 reads TGTGCCAGCAGCCCACGAGGGAGTGGTCAGCCCCAGCATTTT. Translation: CASSPRGSGQPQHF.

V gene TRBV11-3 combines with J gene TRBJ2-3; D gene unclear. Germline V gives CDR1 SGHNT, CDR2 YENEEA. The CDR3 extends over 12 amino acids. The V and J ends lost 4 bases and 0 bases respectively, with 2 bases between them. DNA of the CDR3: TGTGCCAGCAGCTCGAGCACAGATACGCAGTATTTT. It codes for CASSSSTDTQYF. Drawing the rest from reference TRBV11-3 and TRBJ2-3, the complete variable domain is EAGVVQSPRYKIIEKKQPVAFWCNPISGHNTLYWYLQNLGQGPELLIRYENEEAVDDSQLPKDRFSAERLKGVDSTLKIQPAELGDSAVYLCASSSSTDTQYFGPGTRLTVL.

V usage is TRBV6-5 and J usage is TRBJ1-2, with D hard to call. Germline V gives CDR1 MNHEY, CDR2 SVGAGI. The CDR3 contains 14 residues. The V and J ends lost 2 bases and 2 bases respectively, with 9 bases between them. CDR3 sequence reads: CASSYESTNYGYTF. CDR3 DNA sequence: TGTGCCAGCAGTTACGAGTCAACAAACTATGGCTACACCTTC.

The chain carries TRBV7-8 and TRBJ2-7, with 7 bases matching TRBD1. V lost 5 bases to trimming and J lost 7 bases; unmatched junction nucleotides: 14. Looked up from germline, CDR1 is SGHVS and CDR2 is FQNEAQ. The CDR3 has 15 amino acids. The chain's CDR3 is CASSLNVDRVREQYF. As DNA, the CDR3 is TGTGCCAGCAGCCTAAATGTAGACAGGGTACGGGAGCAGTACTTC.

The rearrangement links TRBV7-3 to TRBJ2-5; 10 nucleotides match TRBD1. This CDR3 region has 15 residues. Unmatched junction bases numbered 4, after V lost 4 bases and J lost 2 bases. Germline V gives CDR1 SGHTA, CDR2 FQGTGA. The CDR3 spells CASSSGQGGQETQYF. CDR3 nucleotides: TGTGCCAGCAGCTCCGGACAGGGGGGTCAAGAGACCCAGTACTTC. Full variable domain (remainder filled in from reference TRBV7-3 and TRBJ2-5): GAGVSQTPSNKVTEKGKYVELRCDPISGHTALYWYRQSLGQGPEFLIYFQGTGAADDSGLPNDRFFAVRPEGSVSTLKIQRTERGDSAVYLCASSSGQGGQETQYFGPGTRLLVL.

This clone was seen a single time. J is TRBJ1-3 and V is TRBV28; TRBD1 is a possible D gene (5 bases). The CDR3 runs to 15 residues. V was clipped by 2 bases and J by 2 bases, with 10 bases between them. Germline loops: CDR1 MDHEN, CDR2 SYDVKM. The CDR3 is CASSLQGPPGNTIYF. In DNA form, the CDR3 reads TGTGCCAGCAGTTTACAGGGTCCCCCTGGAAACACCATATATTTT.

The rearrangement uses TRBV15 and TRBJ2-1; D might be TRBD2 (5 bases). This CDR3 is 11 amino acids long. V lost 4 bases, J lost 10 bases, and 8 bases lay in between. Germline lookup yields CDR1 LNHNV and CDR2 YYDKDF (reference sequence). The CDR3 loop is CATSKTGEQFF. In DNA form, the CDR3 reads TGTGCCACCAGCAAAACGGGGGAGCAGTTCTTC.

Worth noting for this clone: Other DNA sequences in this sample translate to the same CDR3. The rearrangement links TRBV5-1 to TRBJ1-5; D gene uncertain. The CDR3 sequence is 15 residues long. Germline CDR1 and CDR2: SGHRS and YFSETQ. V was trimmed by 0 bases and J by 0 bases, leaving 7 bases between them. The CDR3 spells CASSLDGNSNQPQHF. The CDR3, as DNA: TGCGCCAGCAGCTTGGACGGTAATAGCAATCAGCCCCAGCATTTT.

The V call is TRBV7-9, the J call TRBJ2-5; D uncertain. V lost 2 bases and J 5 bases, leaving 9 bases between the germline ends. This CDR3 has 13 amino acids. The germline V gene encodes CDR1 SEHNR and CDR2 FQNEAQ (reference sequence). Here the CDR3 reads CASSLNGRETQYF. As DNA, the CDR3 is TGTGCCAGCAGCTTAAACGGGCGGGAGACCCAGTACTTC.

The rearrangement joins TRBV7-2 to TRBJ1-3; D is ambiguous. The germline V gene encodes CDR1 SGHTA and CDR2 FQGNSA. The V end lost 5 bases, the J end lost 2 bases, and 13 bases lay between the germline ends. The CDR3 extends over 15 amino acids. DNA for the CDR3: TGTGCCAGCAGCCCCGTTGGCCGTACTGGAAACACCATATATTTT. Its translation: CASSPVGRTGNTIYF. Using reference TRBV7-2 and TRBJ1-3 for the parts outside the CDR3, the full variable domain is GAGVSQSPSNKVTEKGKDVELRCDPISGHTALYWYRQSLGQGLEFLIYFQGNSAPDKSGLPSDRFSAERTGGSVSTLTIQRTQQEDSAVYLCASSPVGRTGNTIYFGEGSWLTVV.

V is TRBV28 and J is TRBJ2-7, with D uncertain. CDR3 length equals 12 residues. In germline, CDR1 is MDHEN, CDR2 SYDVKM. V gave up 7 bases and J gave up 6 bases, with 13 bases separating them. This CDR3 reads CASTPAVGEQYF. The CDR3 DNA reads as TGTGCCAGCACGCCCGCAGTGGGCGAGCAGTACTTC.